This TCR beta chain came from a study of shared clonotypes between healthy human individuals. Some clones are missing from TCRdb's copy, which holds only in-frame ones; the method was immunoSEQ multiplex PCR. The data hold around 430,000 clones, with around 75% observed a single time. Donors were healthy HIV-negative adults without recent acute infections or vaccinations. Germline V lookup: CDR1 SGHTA, CDR2 FQGNSA. V lost 5 bases, J lost 11 bases, and 14 bases lay in between. The CDR3 totals 12 residues. The receptor comes from a woman aged 40 to 55 in good health. Some clones in this sample may be carry-over from other donors' samples. The specimen sequenced was PBMCs. This chain connects TRBV7-2 to TRBJ2-3, with D unclear. The CDR3 coding sequence is TGTGCCAGCAGCCCCTATCTCCAGAGGCAGTATTTT. It codes for CASSPYLQRQYF.